This T cell receptor beta chain was identified in a study of cytomegalovirus exposure and HLA in healthy donors. Clones were sequenced by immunoSEQ multiplex PCR, and TCRdb holds only the in-frame ones, with some missing. The sample yields tens of thousands of clones, 85% to 95% seen once. Germline lookup yields CDR1 SGHRS and CDR2 YFSETQ. The V gene end was trimmed by 4 bases and the J gene end by 1 base; junction bases not matched to a gene: 4. The CDR3 is 15 residues long. The TCR comes from a man aged 18 to 29 in good health and CMV-seronegative. The gene calls are TRBV5-1 and TRBJ1-2, with 10 positions matching TRBD1. Sequenced input: PBMCs. CDR3 sequence (DNA): TGCGCCAGCAGCCGTGGACAGGGGGTTAACTATGGCTACACCTTC. It codes for CASSRGQGVNYGYTF.